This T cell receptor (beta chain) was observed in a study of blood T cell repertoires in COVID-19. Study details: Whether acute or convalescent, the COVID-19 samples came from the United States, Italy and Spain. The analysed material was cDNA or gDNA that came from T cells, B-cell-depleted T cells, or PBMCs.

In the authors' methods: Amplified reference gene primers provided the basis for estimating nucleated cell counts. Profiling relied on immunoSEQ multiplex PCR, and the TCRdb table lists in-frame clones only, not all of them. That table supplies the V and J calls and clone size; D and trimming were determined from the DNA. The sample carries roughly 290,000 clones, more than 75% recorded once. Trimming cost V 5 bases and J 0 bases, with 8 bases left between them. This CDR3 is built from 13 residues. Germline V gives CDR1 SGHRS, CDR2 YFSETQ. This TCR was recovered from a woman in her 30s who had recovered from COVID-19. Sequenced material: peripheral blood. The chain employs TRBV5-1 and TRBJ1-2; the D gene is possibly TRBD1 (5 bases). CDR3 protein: CASRTEANYGYTF. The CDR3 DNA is TGCGCCAGCAGGACAGAAGCTAACTATGGCTACACCTTC. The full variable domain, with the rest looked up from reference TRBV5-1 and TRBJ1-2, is KAGVTQTPRYLIKTRGQQVTLSCSPISGHRSVSWYQQTPGQGLQFLFEYFSETQRNKGNFPGRFSGRQFSNSRSEMNVSTLELGDSALYLCASRTEANYGYTFGSGTRLTVV.